This T cell receptor (beta chain) stems from a study of T cells expressing NK-cell markers (dated by TCRdb to the early 2020s). A note on the overall study: About 8 donors provided sorted CD3+CD56+NKG2C+, CD3+CD56+NKG2C- and CD3+CD56-NKG2C+ T-cell subsets, whose TCR beta-chain repertoires were profiled. The libraries were sequenced on Illumina HiSeq 2000/2500, MiSeq or NextSeq, producing 2 x 150 bp reads. The study sequenced eight donors, all healthy volunteers chosen at random: three men and five women. Among the eight sequenced donors, seven were HCMV-seropositive and one was HCMV-seronegative. What the work shows at the level of the full study, not this receptor alone: In several donors, the dominant CD3+CD56+NKG2C+ clonotypes were found to rank among the top 10 CD8+ clonotypes and to make up about 1.0-7.5% of CD8+ T cells. Those dominant clonotypes were again the most abundant among CD3+CD56-NKG2C+ cells in a handful of donors, at about 25-60.1%. Whether the expanded NKG2C-expressing T cell clones were specific for HCMV antigens remained unclear.

To determine HCMV serostatus, a commercial ELISA kit was used to detect HCMV-specific IgG in serum. Peripheral blood mononuclear cells were isolated from blood by Ficoll density gradient centrifugation. Sequencing was performed on an Illumina HiSeq 2000. TCR beta cDNA libraries were prepared using 5'RACE template switching, which introduced a universal primer site and unique molecular identifiers. cDNA synthesis was primed from the TCR beta constant segment and was followed by two successive PCR amplification steps. Per the original workflow: Reads were demultiplexed and grouped by UMI with MIGEC, and clonotypes were assembled and quantified with MiTCR. To exclude erroneous sequences, any TCR cDNA sequence not supported by at least two reads was discarded. The tcR package was used for downstream repertoire analysis, and clonotypes were matched across fractions by CDR3 nucleotide sequence plus V segment. VDJmatch was used to annotate antigen specificity against VDJdb, with one amino acid substitution allowed in CDR3. With the reads reprocessed by TCRdb, a single entry stands for each CDR3 protein sequence and no DNA is reported. TCRdb, not the original authors, processed these V and J calls. The table held for this sample gives 500,000 or so distinct CDR3 sequences. Approximately 3.6% of the sample rests with the top ten.

Worth noting for this clonotype: The antigen this receptor binds is unknown.

The CDR3 measures 16 amino acids from cysteine to phenylalanine. No DNA is listed. The germline V gene encodes CDR1 SGHRS and CDR2 YFSETQ. The sequenced material came from blood T cells: a sorted CD56 or NKG2C T cell subset, CD4+ or CD8+ T cells, or bulk PBMC T cells (not recorded which). The chain joins TRBV5-1 to TRBJ2-5; with no DNA, the TCRdb D assignment of TRBD1 cannot be verified. The clonotype comes from a man aged 18 to 35 in good health. Donor details come from another sample of the same person, matched by shared clones. For the CDR3, the sequence is CASSLDRQGDRGTQYF. This CDR3, with the reference TRBV5-1 and TRBJ2-5 proteins standing in past its ends, gives the full variable domain KAGVTQTPRYLIKTRGQQVTLSCSPISGHRSVSWYQQTPGQGLQFLFEYFSETQRNKGNFPGRFSGRQFSNSRSEMNVSTLELGDSALYLCASSLDRQGDRGTQYFGPGTRLLVL.